Below, 24 T cell receptor beta chains from the same sample are listed, as sequenced in a study of blood T cell dynamics during melanoma immunotherapy. The time point is: week 3, after first cycle of checkpoint inhibitor. The assay was immunoSEQ multiplex PCR, and TCRdb's table has in-frame clones only and misses some. In the table there are 10,000 or so clones, 75% to 90% of which are singletons. The source was blood, collected from a patient treated with checkpoint blockade. These receptors all come from a human donor with melanoma.

The chain has TRBV6-6 and TRBJ1-4, with a possible D match to TRBD1 (5 bases). The CDR3 totals 14 residues. The V gene's germline CDR1 is MNHNY and CDR2 SVGAGI (reference sequence). Deletions cut 2 bases from V and 10 bases from J, with 14 bases between. DNA of the CDR3: TGTGCCAGCAGTTACGACCGAGGGAGGGGAAAACTGTTTTTT. Protein sequence: CASSYDRGRGKLFF.

This clone was recorded a few times. The chain is built from TRBV7-3 and TRBJ1-1, with a possible D match to TRBD1 (5 bases). Deletions cut 5 bases from V and 1 base from J, with 8 bases between. CDR1 is SGHTA, CDR2 FQGTGA, per germline. This CDR3 spans 13 amino acids. This CDR3 reads CASSSRENTEAFF. The DNA for the CDR3 is TGTGCCAGCAGCAGCAGGGAGAACACTGAAGCTTTCTTT. The full variable domain, rest sourced from reference TRBV7-3 and TRBJ1-1, is GAGVSQTPSNKVTEKGKYVELRCDPISGHTALYWYRQSLGQGPEFLIYFQGTGAADDSGLPNDRFFAVRPEGSVSTLKIQRTERGDSAVYLCASSSRENTEAFFGQGTRLTVV.

This clone is medium-sized within its sample. This rearrangement joins TRBV5-1 to TRBJ1-2; no firm D call. The CDR3 contains 12 residues. Germline V CDR1 and CDR2: SGHRS, YFSETQ. Between the trimmed V and J ends, which lost 0 bases and 5 bases, there was a span of 5 bases. CDR3 loop: CASSLDQYGYTF. The CDR3, as DNA: TGCGCCAGCAGCTTGGACCAATATGGCTACACCTTC.

This chain joins TRBV7-7 and TRBJ2-3; no firm D call. This CDR3 comprises 13 residues. V lost 5 bases and J 1 base, leaving 7 bases between the germline ends. The germline V gene has CDR1 SSHAT and CDR2 FNYEAQ (reference sequence). Written as DNA, the CDR3 is TGTGCCAGCAGCGCTAGTGGCACAGATACGCAGTATTTT. Encoded protein: CASSASGTDTQYF. Looking up the rest from reference TRBV7-7 and TRBJ2-3 gives the full variable domain: GAGVSQSPRYKVTKRGQDVTLRCDPISSHATLYWYQQALGQGPEFLTYFNYEAQPDKSGLPSDRFSAERPEGSISTLTIQRTEQRDSAMYRCASSASGTDTQYFGPGTRLTVL.

The gene calls are TRBV7-8 and TRBJ1-1; the D gene is possibly TRBD1 (6 bases). The CDR3 loop spans 13 amino acids. The germline V gene has CDR1 SGHVS and CDR2 FQNEAQ. The V end was cut by 5 bases, the J end by 8 bases, with 15 bases between. For the CDR3, the DNA is TGTGCCAGCAGCCGAAACACCGGGACAGAAGCTTTCTTT. It codes for CASSRNTGTEAFF. The complete variable domain, with remaining parts taken from reference TRBV7-8 and TRBJ1-1, reads GAGVSQSPRYKVAKRGQDVALRCDPISGHVSLFWYQQALGQGPEFLTYFQNEAQLDKSGLPSDRFFAERPEGSVSTLKIQRTQQEDSAVYLCASSRNTGTEAFFGQGTRLTVV.

The genes are TRBV19 and TRBJ1-5; D ambiguous. This CDR3 has 14 amino acids. Germline V gene data show CDR1 as LNHDA and CDR2 as SQIVND (reference sequence). Trimming took off 3 bases at V and 0 bases at J, with 6 bases between the two ends. The CDR3 loop is CASSILVSNQPQHF. In DNA form, the CDR3 reads TGTGCCAGTAGTATTTTGGTTAGCAATCAGCCCCAGCATTTT.

A single count supports this clone. The V gene is TRBV19, the J gene TRBJ2-1, with D maybe TRBD1 (6 bases). Germline V gene data show CDR1 as LNHDA and CDR2 as SQIVND (reference sequence). V lost 7 bases, J lost 7 bases, and 20 bases lay in between. CDR3 length: 15 residues. The CDR3 protein is CASTLGGQGYNEQFF. DNA for the CDR3: TGTGCCAGTACCTTAGGTGGGCAGGGGTATAATGAGCAGTTCTTC.

This chain joins TRBV6-6 and TRBJ1-5, with 9 nucleotides matching TRBD1. With 6 bases clipped from V and 1 base from J, the junction kept 4 bases outside the gene matches. The CDR3 runs 15 residues. Germline V CDR1 and CDR2: MNHNY, SVGAGI (reference sequence). The CDR3 reads CASRWTGESNQPQHF. The CDR3 coding sequence is TGTGCCAGCAGGTGGACAGGGGAAAGCAATCAGCCCCAGCATTTT.

The chain combines TRBV7-9 with TRBJ2-3; 10 bases map to TRBD1. Per germline, CDR1 SEHNR and CDR2 FQNEAQ (reference sequence). J was trimmed by 4 bases and V by 5 bases; bases with no gene match: 9. The CDR3 sequence is 16 residues long. The CDR3 DNA reads as TGTGCCAGCAGCCTAGGGGACAGGGGATTCGCAGATACGCAGTATTTT. Protein sequence: CASSLGDRGFADTQYF.

The J gene is TRBJ1-1, the V gene TRBV7-7, with D uncertain. Per germline, CDR1 SSHAT and CDR2 FNYEAQ (reference sequence). V was shortened by 0 bases and J by 4 bases, with 12 bases between the two germline ends. The CDR3 is made up of 15 amino acids. CDR3 region: CASSLALWGTTEAFF. Written as DNA, the CDR3 is TGTGCCAGCAGCTTAGCTCTTTGGGGAACCACTGAAGCTTTCTTT. The full variable domain, its missing parts supplied by reference TRBV7-7 and TRBJ1-1, is GAGVSQSPRYKVTKRGQDVTLRCDPISSHATLYWYQQALGQGPEFLTYFNYEAQPDKSGLPSDRFSAERPEGSISTLTIQRTEQRDSAMYRCASSLALWGTTEAFFGQGTRLTVV.

This clone turned up a few times. V and J are TRBV2 and TRBJ1-1; D unresolved. CDR1 SNHLY and CDR2 FYNNEI come from the germline V gene. The CDR3 contains 13 residues. Trimming left V 2 bases short and J 1 base short, with 5 bases between. The CDR3 DNA follows: TGTGCCAGCAGTGAAATGAGGAACACTGAAGCTTTCTTT. This encodes CASSEMRNTEAFF.

V is TRBV7-1 and J is TRBJ1-1; maybe TRBD1 (5 bases). TRBV7-1 is annotated as an ORF whose role is uncertain. The CDR3 spans 15 residues. V was shortened by 4 bases and J by 2 bases, with 14 bases between the two germline ends. The CDR3 sequence: CASSLGQGFNTEAFF. As DNA, the CDR3 is TGTGCCAGCAGCTTAGGGCAGGGCTTCAACACTGAAGCTTTCTTT.

V usage is TRBV15 and J usage is TRBJ2-3, with 9 nucleotides matching TRBD2. V shed 2 bases and J 4 bases; nucleotides not matched to a gene: 7. The V gene's germline CDR1 is LNHNV and CDR2 YYDKDF (reference sequence). The CDR3 runs to 16 residues. CDR3: CATSRTLAGSADTQYF. The CDR3 coding sequence is TGTGCCACCAGCAGAACCCTAGCGGGGTCCGCAGATACGCAGTATTTT.

This sequence joins TRBV19 and TRBJ1-2, with D perhaps TRBD1 (6 bases). V dropped 5 bases and J dropped 4 bases, with 11 bases sitting between them. The CDR3 contains 13 residues. Germline V CDR1 and CDR2: LNHDA, SQIVND (reference sequence). In DNA form, the CDR3 reads TGTGCCAGTAGTGAACAGGGTAGCTATGGCTACACCTTC. This sequence encodes CASSEQGSYGYTF. Together with reference TRBV19 and TRBJ1-2, the CDR3 gives the full variable domain: DGGITQSPKYLFRKEGQNVTLSCEQNLNHDAMYWYRQDPGQGLRLIYYSQIVNDFQKGDIAEGYSVSREKKESFPLTVTSAQKNPTAFYLCASSEQGSYGYTFGSGTRLTVV.

The V and J genes are TRBV14 and TRBJ2-5, with 9 bases aligning to TRBD2. Gene TRBJ2-7 matches the end of the DNA better, so the J call may be wrong. CDR3 length: 15 amino acids. CDR1 and CDR2 (germline): SGHDN, FVKESK. DNA for the CDR3: TGTGCCAGCAGCCTCCCGGGACTAGCAGCCTACGAGCAGTACTTC. Translating it yields CASSLPGLAAYEQYF.

This chain links TRBV7-8 with TRBJ2-5; maybe TRBD1 (6 bases). Germline V lookup: CDR1 SGHVS, CDR2 FQNEAQ. CDR3 length equals 14 residues. Trimming left V 1 base short and J 6 bases short, with 12 bases between. CDR3 amino acids: CASSLVRGEKTQYF. CDR3 coding DNA: TGTGCCAGCAGCTTAGTCAGGGGCGAAAAGACCCAGTACTTC.

This clone was recorded once. The gene calls are TRBV19 and TRBJ2-5, with D tentatively TRBD1 (7 bases). V lost 5 bases, J lost 3 bases, and 16 bases lay in between. Germline V lookup: CDR1 LNHDA, CDR2 SQIVND (reference sequence). This CDR3 comprises 15 residues. The CDR3 sequence is CASSAGGTAKETQYF. The CDR3 bases are TGTGCCAGTAGTGCGGGCGGGACAGCAAAAGAGACCCAGTACTTC.

The chain uses TRBV9 and TRBJ1-6; D remains unclear. Germline-derived CDR1 and CDR2 are SGDLS and YYNGEE. The CDR3 contains 12 residues. V shed 4 bases and J shed 4 bases, with 3 bases lying between them. The CDR3 nucleotides are TGTGCCAGCAGCCTTTATAATTCACCCCTCCACTTT. Translating gives CASSLYNSPLHF.

V is TRBV6-4 and J is TRBJ1-1; 8 bases map to TRBD1. V lost 4 bases and J lost 5; bases outside the gene matches: 12. CDR1 is MRHNA and CDR2 is SNTAGT in the germline V gene. This CDR3 has 16 amino acids. The CDR3 loop reads CASSVTGGVLRTEAFF. In DNA form, the CDR3 reads TGTGCCAGCAGTGTAACAGGGGGGGTTTTGAGGACTGAAGCTTTCTTT.

V and J are TRBV18 and TRBJ2-4; 12 bases map to TRBD2. In germline, CDR1 is KGHSH, CDR2 LQKENI. J gave up 0 bases and V 6 bases, and 9 bases lay outside the gene matches. This CDR3 is 18 amino acids long. CDR3 in DNA: TGTGCCAGCTCTTACGGACTAGCGGGGACCATAGCCAAAAACATTCAGTACTTC. It codes for CASSYGLAGTIAKNIQYF.

The chain is built from TRBV19 and TRBJ1-1; D may be TRBD1 (5 bases). In germline, CDR1 is LNHDA, CDR2 SQIVND (reference sequence). Trimming pared 7 bases from V and 4 bases from J, leaving 19 bases between. This CDR3 is 15 amino acids long. The CDR3 nucleotides are TGTGCCAGTAACGAACCCCGGACACGAGTCACTGAAGCTTTCTTT. Translated, it gives CASNEPRTRVTEAFF.

The chain joins TRBV4-2 to TRBJ1-1; TRBD1 matches 9 bases. Looked up from germline, CDR1 is LGHNA and CDR2 is YNFKEQ. The junction had 3 bases not matched to a gene; V was cut back by 4 bases and J by 3 bases. The CDR3 extends over 14 amino acids. The CDR3 coding sequence is TGTGCCAGCAGCCCCCGGACAGGGGACACTGAAGCTTTCTTT. Protein: CASSPRTGDTEAFF.

The chain uses TRBV6-1 and TRBJ1-5; 7 positions match TRBD1. The CDR3 is 14 amino acids. Germline V gene sequence: CDR1 MNHNS, CDR2 SASEGT. With 4 bases clipped from V and 6 bases from J, the junction kept 6 bases outside the gene matches. In DNA form, the CDR3 reads TGTGCCAGCAGTGGAACCAGGGGGAGTCAGCCCCAGCATTTT. Amino acids: CASSGTRGSQPQHF.

This chain joins TRBV7-2 and TRBJ2-3; TRBD2 agrees at 9 bases. The CDR3 loop spans 14 amino acids. The germline gives CDR1 SGHTA, CDR2 FQGNSA. Losses at the gene ends were 5 bases for V and 1 base for J; bases not matched to a gene: 1. The CDR3 loop is CASSASGGTDTQYF. CDR3 in DNA: TGTGCCAGCAGCGCTAGCGGGGGCACAGATACGCAGTATTTT.